Reported below is one T cell receptor delta chain. The junction differs from germline at one of its ends, possibly a read error. The CDR3 loop spans 20 amino acids. The V gene's germline CDR1 is GEAIGNYY and CDR2 EKD. This record belongs to a study of gamma-delta T cells after stem cell transplantation. TCRdb processed the RT-PCR reads again with the CATT caller. The sample records 15,000 to 17,000 delta-chain clones, 9.4% being singletons. The sequence was obtained from a human donor. It is not recorded whose cells these are; they may come from a transplant donor. What was sequenced was gamma-delta T cells. The chain joins TRDV2 to TRDJ1, with D tentatively TRDD3 (5 bases). CDR3 bases: TGTGCCTGTGACACCGTTTACACCCACGTGGAGTATACAACTGGCGATACACTCATCTTT. Protein product: CACDTVYTHVEYTTGDTLIF.